This T cell receptor beta chain was sequenced in a study of OX40 agonist ivuxolimab in advanced cancers. Clones were sequenced by immunoSEQ multiplex PCR, and TCRdb holds only the in-frame ones, with some missing. Among approximately 75,000 clones listed, 85% were seen once. V lost 11 bases and J lost 4, with 12 bases in between. Per germline, CDR1 MNHNS and CDR2 SASEGT. CDR3 length: 12 amino acids. Overall study results and limits: Compared with CD4+, CD8+ T cells on average had more expanded clones.

Remarks on this clone: The antigen is undetermined.

Material: CD4+ or CD8+ T cells sorted from blood, obtained in a trial of the OX40 agonist ivuxolimab. The J gene is TRBJ1-5, the V gene TRBV6-1; maybe TRBD1 (6 bases). This sequence was found in an adult with an advanced solid tumor such as melanoma, head and neck, liver or kidney cancer. CDR3 nucleotide sequence: TGTGCCGAACCCGGGACAAATCAGCCCCAGCATTTT. Translation gives CAEPGTNQPQHF.